This TCR beta chain was identified in a study of CD8+ T cells in alopecia areata. For the study at large: Tofacitinib administration persisted for 6 to 18 months, succeeded by 6 months off drug. Study-wide findings and caveats: Sequenced scalp T cells also include alphabeta T cells resident in normal skin. The study found tofacitinib significantly decreased scalp clonality and expanded CD8+ clones among the top 100. During tofacitinib treatment, many expanded lesional clones remained in scalp and blood.

As the sequencing template, cDNA was produced by extracting RNA and reverse transcribing it. Assay used: immunoSEQ multiplex PCR; TCRdb lists only in-frame clones, some missing. The table records approximately 210,000 clones, roughly three fifths of them present only once. The junction had 11 bases not matched to a gene; V was cut back by 4 bases and J by 6 bases. Germline CDR1 SGHRS, CDR2 YFSETQ. The length of the CDR3 is 16 residues. Treatment here: oral pan-JAK inhibitor, 5-10 mg twice daily. Details on this clone: Its antigen is unknown.

This chain connects TRBV5-1 to TRBJ1-5, with 9 bases identical to TRBD1. Sequenced material: CD4+ T cells sorted from blood, taken at week 4, from a patient treated with tofacitinib. The source is a human donor with alopecia areata. In DNA form, the CDR3 reads TGCGCCAGCAGCCCGGGCACAGGGGGCCCTGGTCAGCCCCAGCATTTT. This codes for CASSPGTGGPGQPQHF.